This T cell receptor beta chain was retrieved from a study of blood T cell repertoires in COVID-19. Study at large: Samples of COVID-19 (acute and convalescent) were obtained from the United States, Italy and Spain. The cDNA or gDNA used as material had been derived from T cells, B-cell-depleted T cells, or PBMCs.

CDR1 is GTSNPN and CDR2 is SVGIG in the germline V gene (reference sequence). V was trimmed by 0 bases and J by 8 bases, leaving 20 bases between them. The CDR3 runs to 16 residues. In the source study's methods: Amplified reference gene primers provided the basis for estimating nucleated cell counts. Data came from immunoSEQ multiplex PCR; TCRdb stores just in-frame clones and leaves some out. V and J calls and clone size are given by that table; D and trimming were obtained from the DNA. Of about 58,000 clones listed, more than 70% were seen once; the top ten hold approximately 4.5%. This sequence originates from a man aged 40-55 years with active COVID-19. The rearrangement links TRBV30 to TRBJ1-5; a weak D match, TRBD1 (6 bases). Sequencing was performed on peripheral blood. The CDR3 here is CAWSVPPGGSHEPQHF. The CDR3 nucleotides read TGTGCCTGGAGTGTACCCCCGGGGGGCTCACACGAGCCCCAGCATTTT. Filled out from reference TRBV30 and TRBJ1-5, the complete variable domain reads SQTIHQWPATLVQPVGSPLSLECTVEGTSNPNLYWYRQAAGRGLQLLFYSVGIGQISSEVPQNLSASRPQDRQFILSSKKLLLSDSGFYLCAWSVPPGGSHEPQHFGDGTRLSIL.